These 10 T cell receptor beta chains share one sample of origin, sequenced in a study of shared clonotypes between healthy human individuals. Sequencing was performed with immunoSEQ multiplex PCR; in TCRdb, only in-frame clones are kept and a portion is missing. The repertoire consists of millions of clones, with more than 80% occurring once and the leading ten covering about 0.13%. What was sequenced was naive CD4+ T cells sorted from blood. The subset: CD45RA+ positively selected. These receptors originate from a man between 18 and 29 years old in good health.

As for this clone: A junction boundary mismatches the germline segment, possibly from a read error. The rearrangement links TRBV7-7 to TRBJ2-2, with 8 bases matching TRBD1. The length of the CDR3 is 16 residues. The germline V gene has CDR1 SSHAT and CDR2 FNYEAQ (reference sequence). The CDR3 sequence: CASSLGQGPNTGELFF. Here the CDR3 DNA reads TGTGCTAGCAGCTTAGGACAGGGACCGAACACCGGGGAGCTGTTTTTT.

The sample holds a few counts of this clone. This same CDR3 is encoded by further DNA sequences in the sample. The chain links TRBV5-1 to TRBJ2-3; 11 bases are a match to TRBD2. Germline-derived CDR1 and CDR2 are SGHRS and YFSETQ. V gave up 0 bases and J gave up 1 base; unmatched junction bases: 1. The CDR3 covers 16 residues. The CDR3 reads CASSLELAGGTDTQYF. CDR3 DNA sequence: TGCGCCAGCAGCTTGGAACTAGCGGGGGGCACAGATACGCAGTATTTT.

Notes on this clone: The same CDR3 can be traced to other DNA sequences in this sample. This sequence joins TRBV6-6 and TRBJ1-1; D is ambiguous. This CDR3 has 12 residues. Looked up from germline, CDR1 is MNHNY and CDR2 is SVGAGI (reference sequence). With 3 bases removed from V and 7 bases from J, the gap between germline ends came to 9 bases. CDR3 sequence reads: CASSYRTDEAFF. The CDR3 nucleotides read TGTGCCAGCAGTTATAGGACGGATGAAGCTTTCTTT.

This chain links TRBV7-9 with TRBJ1-1; D is unclear. The CDR3 spans 13 residues. Germline V gene sequence: CDR1 SEHNR, CDR2 FQNEAQ (reference sequence). V was pared by 3 bases and J by 8 bases, with 13 bases between. This CDR3 is CASSFRPSQEAFF. CDR3 sequence (DNA): TGTGCCAGCAGCTTTCGGCCAAGTCAAGAAGCTTTCTTT.

The chain recombines TRBV12-5 with TRBJ2-1; D gene ambiguous. Germline loops: CDR1 LGHNT, CDR2 FRNRAP. The CDR3 is made up of 10 amino acids. Trimming took 6 bases from V and 6 from J, leaving 3 bases between them. The CDR3 sequence: CASGLNEQFF. Written as DNA, the CDR3 is TGTGCTAGTGGCCTCAATGAGCAGTTCTTC.

The chain uses TRBV9 and TRBJ2-7; D is ambiguous. The length of the CDR3 is 15 residues. The germline gives CDR1 SGDLS, CDR2 YYNGEE. Trimming pared 0 bases from V and 4 bases from J, leaving 14 bases between. The CDR3 protein is CASSVGSLLLYEQYF. The CDR3 nucleotides read TGTGCCAGCAGCGTAGGATCACTCCTGCTTTACGAGCAGTACTTC.

The chain employs TRBV30 and TRBJ2-7; 10 nucleotides line up with TRBD1. Looked up from germline, CDR1 is GTSNPN and CDR2 is SVGIG (reference sequence). The CDR3 contains 14 residues. V was pared by 5 bases and J by 5 bases, with 9 bases of the junction left unmatched. The CDR3 spells CAWGNRDRGHEQYF. In DNA, the CDR3 is TGTGCCTGGGGGAACCGGGACAGGGGCCACGAGCAGTACTTC.

This chain uses TRBV19 with TRBJ1-2, with 9 positions matching TRBD1. The J segment lost 5 bases and the V segment lost 5 bases, leaving 9 bases of the junction unmatched. Germline loops: CDR1 LNHDA, CDR2 SQIVND (reference sequence). This CDR3 contains 15 residues. The chain's CDR3 is CASSAVTGGAYGYTF. The DNA of the CDR3 is TGTGCCAGTAGTGCCGTTACAGGGGGCGCTTATGGCTACACCTTC. The full variable domain, rest sourced from reference TRBV19 and TRBJ1-2, is DGGITQSPKYLFRKEGQNVTLSCEQNLNHDAMYWYRQDPGQGLRLIYYSQIVNDFQKGDIAEGYSVSREKKESFPLTVTSAQKNPTAFYLCASSAVTGGAYGYTFGSGTRLTVV.

This clone was counted only a few times. The chain recombines TRBV7-9 with TRBJ1-5; D possibly corresponds to TRBD1 (5 bases). The germline gives CDR1 SEHNR, CDR2 FQNEAQ (reference sequence). Trimming left V 1 base short and J 7 bases short, with 14 bases between. The CDR3 runs to 15 residues. The CDR3 DNA is TGTGCCAGCAGCTTAGATAAAGCAGGGACCCAGCCCCAGCATTTT. Protein: CASSLDKAGTQPQHF.

Notes on this clone: The sample has other DNA sequences that encode this CDR3 too. The rearrangement links TRBV29-1 to TRBJ1-4, with D maybe TRBD1 (5 bases). The germline CDR1 and CDR2 sequences are SQVTM and ANQGSEA. The CDR3 consists of 12 residues. V lost 4 bases, J lost 3 bases, and 6 bases lay in between. The CDR3 coding sequence is TGCAGCGTTGCGGGGGCTAATGAAAAACTGTTTTTT. Residues: CSVAGANEKLFF.